What follows are 20 T cell receptor beta chains derived from one specimen sequenced in a study of blood T cell repertoires in COVID-19. The assay was immunoSEQ multiplex PCR, and TCRdb's table has in-frame clones only and misses some. The table lists roughly 310,000 clones, 85% to 90% of them singletons. The sequenced sample was peripheral blood. The receptors originated from a woman aged 45-65 years with active or convalescent COVID-19.

The chain couples TRBV12-3 or TRBV12-4 to TRBJ1-2; D perhaps matches TRBD1 (5 bases). The CDR3 runs 12 residues. V was cut by 6 bases and J by 8 bases, with 13 bases left in between. The CDR3 DNA reads as TGTGCCAGCAGCCCGCACAAGGGGGGCTACACCTTC. Translated, it gives CASSPHKGGYTF.

V and J are TRBV19 and TRBJ2-7; 9 positions match TRBD2. After removal of 2 bases from V and 2 bases from J, the junction contained 4 bases not matched to a gene. Per germline, CDR1 LNHDA and CDR2 SQIVND (reference sequence). The CDR3 has 15 residues. This chain's CDR3 is CASSITLAGPYEQYF. The CDR3 DNA reads as TGTGCCAGTAGTATAACCCTAGCGGGACCCTACGAGCAGTACTTC.

The gene calls are TRBV4-3 and TRBJ2-2, with D tentatively TRBD1 (6 bases). From germline, CDR1 is LGHNA and CDR2 YSLEER. The V and J ends lost 2 bases and 4 bases respectively, with 17 bases between them. This CDR3 contains 17 residues. The DNA for the CDR3 is TGCGCCAGCAGCCAAAGCCCGTCAGGGGCGCGCACCGGGGAGCTGTTTTTT. Protein: CASSQSPSGARTGELFF.

This chain joins TRBV28 and TRBJ2-1; D not resolved. This CDR3 has 14 residues. With 8 bases removed from V and 0 bases from J, the gap between germline ends came to 11 bases. CDR1 is MDHEN, CDR2 SYDVKM, per germline. The CDR3 sequence is CASHSQSSYNEQFF. For the CDR3, the DNA is TGTGCCAGCCACAGCCAGAGCTCCTACAATGAGCAGTTCTTC.

Turning to this clone: At the DNA level, this CDR3 is encoded by other sequences in the same sample as well. The rearrangement uses TRBV7-9 and TRBJ1-2; 10 positions match TRBD1. The CDR3 is 14 amino acids. From germline, CDR1 is SEHNR and CDR2 FQNEAQ (reference sequence). J lost 2 bases, V lost 5 bases, and 2 bases had no gene match. The DNA for the CDR3 is TGTGCCAGCAGCCCGGGACAGGGGAACTATGGCTACACCTTC. Protein sequence: CASSPGQGNYGYTF.

V gene TRBV7-2 combines with J gene TRBJ1-2; the D is unclear. Deletions cut 1 base from V and 3 bases from J, with 9 bases between. The CDR3 spans 14 residues. From germline, CDR1 is SGHTA and CDR2 FQGNSA. In DNA, the CDR3 is TGTGCCAGCAGCTTAGTGGCCGGGGACTATGGCTACACCTTC. Translation: CASSLVAGDYGYTF.

This clone has just one count. The chain couples TRBV11-2 to TRBJ1-2, with a weak D call TRBD1 (6 bases). The length of the CDR3 is 12 residues. V was clipped by 2 bases and J by 6 bases, with 7 bases between them. Germline-derived CDR1 and CDR2 are SGHAT and FQNNGV. The CDR3 region is CASSLNRDGYTF. The CDR3 region has the DNA TGTGCCAGCAGCTTAAACAGGGATGGCTACACCTTC.

The chain carries TRBV7-3 and TRBJ2-1, with D tentatively TRBD2 (5 bases). The germline V and J ends were trimmed by 0 bases and 5 bases, with 17 bases remaining between them. The germline gives CDR1 SGHTA, CDR2 FQGTGA. This CDR3 has 17 residues. The DNA for the CDR3 is TGTGCCAGCAGCTTAACGGTCGGCTGGGGAGCCCACAATGAGCAGTTCTTC. Translation gives CASSLTVGWGAHNEQFF.

This clone was counted a few times. V gene TRBV7-9 combines with J gene TRBJ2-1; 7 bases line up with TRBD1. There are 15 residues in the CDR3. Per germline, CDR1 SEHNR and CDR2 FQNEAQ (reference sequence). J was trimmed by 7 bases and V by 5 bases; bases with no gene match: 11. CDR3 nucleotide sequence: TGTGCCAGCAGCGGGGACAGCCGTTCTCGGAATGAGCAGTTCTTC. Encoded protein: CASSGDSRSRNEQFF.

The chain uses TRBV28 and TRBJ1-4; 7 bases line up with TRBD1. Looked up from germline, CDR1 is MDHEN and CDR2 is SYDVKM. J lost 4 bases, V lost 2 bases, and 4 bases had no gene match. The CDR3 totals 15 residues. This CDR3 is CASSLATGLNEKLFF. The CDR3 nucleotides read TGTGCCAGCAGTTTAGCGACAGGGCTTAATGAAAAACTGTTTTTT.

This clone was detected only once. The rearrangement joins TRBV4-2 to TRBJ1-2; D remains unclear. Trimming took 4 bases from V and 8 from J, leaving 14 bases between them. The germline CDR1 and CDR2 sequences are LGHNA and YNFKEQ. The length of the CDR3 is 13 residues. The CDR3 reads CASSLGGMKGYTF. In nucleotides, the CDR3 is TGTGCCAGCAGCCTGGGAGGAATGAAGGGCTACACCTTC.

This clone came up a few times. The chain employs TRBV6-6 and TRBJ2-2; 13 bases fit TRBD2. Germline CDR1 is MNHNY and CDR2 is SVGAGI (reference sequence). V was clipped by 6 bases and J by 4 bases; unmatched bases: 11. The CDR3 covers 18 residues. CDR3 in DNA: TGTGCCAGCAGACGACTAGCGGGGGGCCGGAGGAGCACCGGGGAGCTGTTTTTT. This gives the protein CASRRLAGGRRSTGELFF.

J is TRBJ2-1 and V is TRBV27; 7 bases map to TRBD1. V was clipped by 5 bases and J by 9 bases; unmatched bases: 13. This CDR3 spans 15 amino acids. Germline assignment: CDR1 MNHEY and CDR2 SMNVEV (reference sequence). This CDR3 is CASSIGPGTEIEQFF. The CDR3 DNA follows: TGTGCCAGCAGTATAGGCCCTGGGACAGAAATTGAGCAGTTCTTC.

This clone was picked up one time. V gene TRBV5-6 combines with J gene TRBJ2-7; 7 bases fit TRBD1. V was pared by 5 bases and J by 6 bases, with 20 bases of the junction left unmatched. The germline V gene has CDR1 SGHDT and CDR2 YYEEEE. The CDR3 has 17 amino acids. CDR3 bases: TGTGCCAGCAGTTATTTAGGACCGACAGGGCGGTTGAGCGAGCAGTACTTC. Its protein is CASSYLGPTGRLSEQYF.

The chain has TRBV7-9 and TRBJ1-4; weak D call: TRBD1 (6 bases). CDR3 length: 15 residues. Looked up from germline, CDR1 is SEHNR and CDR2 is FQNEAQ (reference sequence). Deletions cut 5 bases from V and 2 bases from J, with 12 bases between. CDR3: CASSPGTITNEKLFF. CDR3 DNA: TGTGCCAGCAGCCCCGGGACAATCACTAATGAAAAACTGTTTTTT.

V usage is TRBV7-9 and J usage is TRBJ1-5, with 8 positions matching TRBD1. V lost 5 bases to trimming and J lost 10 bases; unmatched junction nucleotides: 22. CDR3 length: 18 amino acids. Germline loops: CDR1 SEHNR, CDR2 FQNEAQ (reference sequence). Written as DNA, the CDR3 is TGTGCCAGCAGCGCTGCGACTGGGACCAGGGGGCTCAAGGCTCCCCAGCATTTT. Amino acids: CASSAATGTRGLKAPQHF. Full variable domain (remainder filled in from reference TRBV7-9 and TRBJ1-5): DTGVSQNPRHKITKRGQNVTFRCDPISEHNRLYWYRQTLGQGPEFLTYFQNEAQLEKSRLLSDRFSAERPKGSFSTLEIQRTEQGDSAMYLCASSAATGTRGLKAPQHFGDGTRLSIL.

The gene calls are TRBV6-2 or TRBV6-3 and TRBJ1-2, with D tentatively TRBD1 (5 bases). This CDR3 contains 16 residues. CDR1 and CDR2 (germline): MNHEY, SVGEGT. The germline V and J ends were trimmed by 0 bases and 5 bases, with 16 bases remaining between them. The CDR3 region has the DNA TGTGCCAGCAGTTACTCGAGAACCGGGGGTTCTTATGGCTACACCTTC. This codes for CASSYSRTGGSYGYTF.

This clone was seen just once. The chain employs TRBV29-1 and TRBJ1-1, with D possibly TRBD1 on 6 matching bases. The germline gives CDR1 SQVTM, CDR2 ANQGSEA. The germline V and J ends were trimmed by 4 bases and 1 base, with 10 bases remaining between them. This CDR3 is 13 amino acids long. CDR3 coding DNA: TGCAGCGTTGTACGCAGGGGGAACACTGAAGCTTTCTTT. Translation gives CSVVRRGNTEAFF.

J is TRBJ2-7 and V is TRBV15, with TRBD1 matching 7 bases. V trimming: 0 bases; J trimming: 6 bases; junction bases outside the gene matches: 2. Germline V gives CDR1 LNHNV, CDR2 YYDKDF (reference sequence). The CDR3 has 13 residues. The CDR3 protein is CATSRDRTGEQYF. DNA of the CDR3: TGTGCCACCAGCAGAGATCGGACAGGCGAGCAGTACTTC.

A single count supports this clone. This sequence joins TRBV7-9 and TRBJ2-1; TRBD2 might be the D (5 bases). V lost 4 bases and J lost 9, with 7 bases in between. Per the germline V gene, CDR1 is SEHNR and CDR2 is FQNEAQ (reference sequence). The CDR3 contains 11 residues. The DNA of the CDR3 is TGTGCCAGCAGCTCCGGGGTTGAGCAGTTCTTC. Residues: CASSSGVEQFF.